This T cell receptor beta chain appears in the sequencing data of a study of long-term antiretroviral therapy in people with HIV. Overall study findings and caveats: Repertoires with HIV possessed tighter CDR3 length spans than those of controls. Within the repertoire, clones expanded before ART were dominant at all time points. The study lacked data on ART adherence, viral resistance or therapy changes. Following ART, diversity rose but still fell short of transplant donor controls.

About this clone itself: The antigen is unknown.

The length of the CDR3 is 14 residues. Germline CDR1 reads SGHTA; CDR2 reads FQGTGA. The junction had 2 bases not matched to a gene; V was cut back by 3 bases and J by 8 bases. This was the immunoSEQ v3.0 assay at survey level. The assay was immunoSEQ multiplex PCR, and TCRdb's table has in-frame clones only and misses some. The sample holds tens of thousands of clones, about 89% seen once. The rearrangement uses TRBV7-3 and TRBJ2-1, with 12 bases identical to TRBD1. The receptor was isolated from a woman aged 45-65 years with HIV. The source was unsorted PBMCs, collected 0.1 years before starting antiretroviral therapy. CDR3 DNA: TGTGCCAGCAGCTTCGGGACAGGGGGCTATGAGCAGTTCTTC. Its translation is CASSFGTGGYEQFF.